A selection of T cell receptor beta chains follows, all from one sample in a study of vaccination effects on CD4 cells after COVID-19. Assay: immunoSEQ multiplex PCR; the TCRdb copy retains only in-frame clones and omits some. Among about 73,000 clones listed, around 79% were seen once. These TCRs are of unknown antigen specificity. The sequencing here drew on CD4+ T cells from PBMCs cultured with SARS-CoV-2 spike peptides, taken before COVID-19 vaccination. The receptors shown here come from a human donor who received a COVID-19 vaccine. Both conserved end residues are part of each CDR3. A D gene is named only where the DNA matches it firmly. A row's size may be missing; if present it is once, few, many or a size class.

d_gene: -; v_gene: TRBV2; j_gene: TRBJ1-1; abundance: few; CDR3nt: TGTGCCAGCAGTGCTCATGTCTCAGCTTCCTACACTGAAGCTTTCTTT; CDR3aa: CASSAHVSASYTEAFF
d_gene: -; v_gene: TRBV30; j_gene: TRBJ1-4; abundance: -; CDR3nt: TGTGCCTATACGGGGGGGGCAAATGAAAAACTGTTTTTT; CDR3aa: CAYTGGANEKLFF
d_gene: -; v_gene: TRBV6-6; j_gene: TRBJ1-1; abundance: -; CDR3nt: TGTGCCAGCAGAAGGGGTAGTAACACTGAAGCTTTCTTT; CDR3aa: CASRRGSNTEAFF
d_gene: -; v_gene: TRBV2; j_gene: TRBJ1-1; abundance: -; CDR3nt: TGTGCCAGCGGAACTAAGAACACTGAAGCTTTCTTT; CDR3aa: CASGTKNTEAFF
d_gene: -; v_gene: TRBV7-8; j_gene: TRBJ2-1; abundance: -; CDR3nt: TGTGCCAGCAGCTTAACCCCGGTAGTCGGTGAGCAGTTCTTC; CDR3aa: CASSLTPVVGEQFF
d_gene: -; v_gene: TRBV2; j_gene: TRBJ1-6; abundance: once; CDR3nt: TGTGCCAGCAGGCCGCACATGGATTCACCCCTCCACTTT; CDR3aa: CASRPHMDSPLHF
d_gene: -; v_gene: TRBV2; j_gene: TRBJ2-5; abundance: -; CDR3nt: TGTGCCAGCAGAGCCGGGACAGCGGGGGAGACCCAGTACTTC; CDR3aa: CASRAGTAGETQYF
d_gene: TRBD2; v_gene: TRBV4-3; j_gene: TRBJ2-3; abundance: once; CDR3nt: TGCGCCAGCAGCCTAACGCTAGCGGGGGGGCGGGAGACGTATTTT; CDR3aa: CASSLTLAGGRETYF
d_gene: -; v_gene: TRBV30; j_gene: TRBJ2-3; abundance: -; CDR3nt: TGTGCCTTAGATAGCGGCACAGATACGCAGTATTTT; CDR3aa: CALDSGTDTQYF
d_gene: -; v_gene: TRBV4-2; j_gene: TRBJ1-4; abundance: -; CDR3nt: TGTGCCAGCAGCCAAGGAGGGGAGAGTAATGAAAAACTGTTTTTT; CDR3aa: CASSQGGESNEKLFF